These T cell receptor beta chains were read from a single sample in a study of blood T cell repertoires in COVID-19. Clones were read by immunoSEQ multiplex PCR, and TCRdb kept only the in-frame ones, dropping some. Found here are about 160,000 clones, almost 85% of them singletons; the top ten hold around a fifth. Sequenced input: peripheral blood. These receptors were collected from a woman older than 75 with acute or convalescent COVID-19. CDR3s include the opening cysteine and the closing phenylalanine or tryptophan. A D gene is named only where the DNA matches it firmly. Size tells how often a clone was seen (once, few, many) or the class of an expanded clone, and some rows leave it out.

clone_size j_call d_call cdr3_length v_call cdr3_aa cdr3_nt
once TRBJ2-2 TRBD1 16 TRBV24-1 CATSDPRTGSTGELFF TGTGCCACCAGTGATCCCCGGACAGGGAGCACCGGGGAGCTGTTTTTT
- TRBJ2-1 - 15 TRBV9 CASSVGAAALNEQFF TGTGCCAGCAGCGTAGGAGCGGCAGCTCTCAATGAGCAGTTCTTC
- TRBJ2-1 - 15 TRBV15 CATSRDDSPYNEQFF TGTGCCACCAGCAGAGATGACTCCCCCTACAATGAGCAGTTCTTC
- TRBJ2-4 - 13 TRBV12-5 CASGFRGKNIQYF TGTGCTAGTGGTTTCAGGGGCAAAAACATTCAGTACTTC
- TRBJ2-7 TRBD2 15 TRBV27 CASSLLSGRAHEQYF TGTGCCAGCAGTTTGTTGAGCGGGAGGGCCCACGAGCAGTACTTC
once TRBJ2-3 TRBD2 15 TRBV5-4 CASSLPASGSGTQYF TGTGCCAGCAGCTTGCCGGCTAGCGGGAGTGGTACGCAGTATTTT
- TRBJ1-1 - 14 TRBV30 CAWSDESLNTEAFF TGTGCCTGGAGTGATGAAAGCTTAAACACTGAAGCTTTCTTT
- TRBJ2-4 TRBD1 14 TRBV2 CASSADRQGPGSNF TGTGCCAGCAGTGCCGACAGACAGGGCCCGGGGAGTAACTTC
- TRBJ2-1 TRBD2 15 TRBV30 CAWGLAGTVPHEQFF TGTGCCTGGGGACTAGCGGGTACGGTTCCCCATGAGCAGTTCTTC
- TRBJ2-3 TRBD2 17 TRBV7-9 CASSFPAASGSSDTQYF TGTGCCAGCAGCTTCCCCGCGGCTAGCGGGAGTTCAGATACGCAGTATTTT
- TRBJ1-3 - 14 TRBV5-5 CASSLGGNGNTIYF TGTGCCAGCAGCTTGGGAGGGAACGGAAACACCATATATTTT
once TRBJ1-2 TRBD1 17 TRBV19 CASSLTGTGAHGYGYTF TGTGCCAGTAGTTTGACGGGGACAGGGGCCCACGGCTATGGCTACACCTTC
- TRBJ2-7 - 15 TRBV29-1 CSVGAGGAGVTEQYF TGCAGCGTCGGTGCTGGGGGGGCGGGAGTCACCGAGCAGTACTTC
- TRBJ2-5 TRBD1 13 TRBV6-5 CASRKQGMETQYF TGTGCCAGCAGAAAACAGGGGATGGAGACCCAGTACTTC
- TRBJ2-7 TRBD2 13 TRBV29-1 CSVDLAGSYEQYF TGCAGCGTTGACTTAGCGGGGTCCTACGAGCAGTACTTC
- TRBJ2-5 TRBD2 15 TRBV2 CASSRGTSGEETQYF TGTGCCAGCAGTCGGGGGACTAGCGGAGAAGAGACCCAGTACTTC
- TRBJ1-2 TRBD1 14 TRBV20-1 CSASRTGGAGGYTF TGCAGTGCTAGTAGGACAGGGGGCGCGGGGGGCTACACCTTC
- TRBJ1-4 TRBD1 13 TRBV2 CASAGTGNEKLFF TGTGCCAGTGCCGGGACAGGGAATGAAAAACTGTTTTTT
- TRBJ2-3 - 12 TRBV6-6 CASRRVDGTQYF TGTGCCAGCAGGCGGGTGGACGGAACGCAGTATTTT
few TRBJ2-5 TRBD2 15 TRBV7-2 CASSFTSGSQETQYF TGTGCCAGCAGCTTTACTAGCGGGAGCCAAGAGACCCAGTACTTC
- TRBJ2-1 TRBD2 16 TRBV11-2 CASSPGGTSGRNEQFF TGTGCCAGCAGCCCAGGTGGGACTAGCGGGAGAAATGAGCAGTTCTTC
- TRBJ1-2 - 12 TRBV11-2 CASSLGAYGYTF TGTGCCAGCAGCTTAGGGGCCTATGGCTACACCTTC
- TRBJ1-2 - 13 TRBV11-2 CASSLVGEAGYTF TGTGCCAGCAGCTTAGTAGGGGAGGCCGGCTACACCTTC
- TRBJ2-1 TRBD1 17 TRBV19 CASSIDGTDRAYNEQFF TGTGCCAGTAGTATAGATGGGACGGACAGGGCATACAATGAGCAGTTCTTC
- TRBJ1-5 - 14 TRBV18 CASSQQREGQPQHF TGTGCCAGCTCCCAGCAAAGGGAGGGTCAGCCCCAGCATTTT
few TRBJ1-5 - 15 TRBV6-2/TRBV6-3 CASSYSPGAGQPQHF TGTGCCAGCAGTTACTCGCCAGGGGCCGGTCAGCCCCAGCATTTT
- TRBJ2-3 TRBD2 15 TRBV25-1 CASRFGAGITDTQYF TGTGCCAGCCGTTTCGGAGCGGGGATCACAGATACGCAGTATTTT
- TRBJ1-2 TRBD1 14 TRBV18 CASSASGTGNGYTF TGTGCCAGCTCAGCCTCCGGGACAGGGAATGGCTACACCTTC
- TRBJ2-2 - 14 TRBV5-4 CASSLSSRAGELFF TGTGCCAGCAGCTTGTCATCCCGGGCCGGGGAGCTGTTTTTT
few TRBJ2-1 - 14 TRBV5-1 CASSLVANYNEQFF TGCGCCAGCAGCTTGGTGGCAAACTACAATGAGCAGTTCTTC
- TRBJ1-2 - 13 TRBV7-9 CASSIQGPYGYTF TGTGCCAGCAGCATTCAGGGCCCTTATGGCTACACCTTC
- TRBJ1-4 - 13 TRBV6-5 CASSYRGREKLFF TGTGCCAGCAGTTACAGGGGAAGAGAAAAACTGTTTTTT
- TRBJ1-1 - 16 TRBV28 CASGQNSPSVNTEAFF TGTGCCAGCGGTCAGAATTCTCCCTCAGTGAACACTGAAGCTTTCTTT
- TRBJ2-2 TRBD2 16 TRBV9 CASSVYAGAVTGELFF TGTGCCAGCAGCGTCTACGCGGGAGCGGTCACCGGGGAGCTGTTTTTT
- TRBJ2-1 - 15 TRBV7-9 CASTQGGLDYNEQFF TGTGCCAGCACTCAGGGGGGACTAGATTACAATGAGCAGTTCTTC
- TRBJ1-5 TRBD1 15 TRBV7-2 CASSLGTGGGQPQHF TGTGCCAGCAGCTTAGGGACAGGGGGGGGACAGCCCCAGCATTTT
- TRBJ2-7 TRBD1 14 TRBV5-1 CASRGQSSSYEQYF TGCGCCAGCAGGGGACAGTCCTCCTCCTACGAGCAGTACTTC
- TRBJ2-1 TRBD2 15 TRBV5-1 CASSAPTSGYNEQFF TGCGCCAGCAGCGCTCCGACTAGCGGGTACAATGAGCAGTTCTTC
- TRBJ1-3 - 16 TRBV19 CASSLRVPPGGNTIYF TGTGCCAGTAGTCTAAGAGTTCCGCCGGGGGGAAACACCATATATTTT
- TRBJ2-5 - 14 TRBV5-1 CASSLVAGKETQYF TGCGCCAGCAGCTTGGTGGCAGGGAAGGAGACCCAGTACTTC
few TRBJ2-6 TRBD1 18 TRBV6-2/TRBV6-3 CASSRYGTGLRGANVLTF TGTGCCAGCAGTAGGTACGGGACAGGCTTAAGGGGGGCCAACGTCCTGACTTTC
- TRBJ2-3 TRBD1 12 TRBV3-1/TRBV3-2 CASSPHTGAQYF TGTGCCAGCAGCCCTCATACAGGGGCGCAGTATTTT
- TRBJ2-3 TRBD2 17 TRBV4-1 CASSRGLAGSSTDTQYF TGCGCCAGCAGCCGCGGACTAGCGGGGTCTAGCACAGATACGCAGTATTTT
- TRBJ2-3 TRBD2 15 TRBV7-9 CASSRTSGLTDTQYF TGTGCCAGCAGCCGTACTAGCGGACTCACAGATACGCAGTATTTT
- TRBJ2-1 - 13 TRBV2 CASKRTPPNEQFF TGTGCCAGCAAGCGGACTCCCCCCAATGAGCAGTTCTTC
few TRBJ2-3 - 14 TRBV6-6 CASSYEHNTDTQYF TGTGCCAGCAGTTACGAGCATAACACAGATACGCAGTATTTT
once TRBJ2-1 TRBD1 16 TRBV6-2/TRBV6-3 CASSQNRGVGYNEQFF TGTGCCAGCAGTCAAAACAGGGGCGTAGGGTACAATGAGCAGTTCTTC
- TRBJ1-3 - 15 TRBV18 CASSPTTGAGNTIYF TGTGCCAGCTCACCAACGACGGGGGCTGGAAACACCATATATTTT